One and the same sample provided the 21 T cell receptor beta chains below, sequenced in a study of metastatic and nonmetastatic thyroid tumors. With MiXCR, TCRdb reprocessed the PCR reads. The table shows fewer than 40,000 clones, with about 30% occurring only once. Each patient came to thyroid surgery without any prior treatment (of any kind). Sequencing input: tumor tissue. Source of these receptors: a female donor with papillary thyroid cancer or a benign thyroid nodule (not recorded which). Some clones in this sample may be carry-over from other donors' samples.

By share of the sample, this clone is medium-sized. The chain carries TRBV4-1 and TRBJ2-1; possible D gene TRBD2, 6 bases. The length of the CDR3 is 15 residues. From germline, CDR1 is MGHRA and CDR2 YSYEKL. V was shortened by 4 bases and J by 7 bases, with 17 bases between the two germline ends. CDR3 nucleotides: TGCGCCAGCAGCCCACGACAGTTTGGGACTAATGAGCAGTTCTTC. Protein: CASSPRQFGTNEQFF.

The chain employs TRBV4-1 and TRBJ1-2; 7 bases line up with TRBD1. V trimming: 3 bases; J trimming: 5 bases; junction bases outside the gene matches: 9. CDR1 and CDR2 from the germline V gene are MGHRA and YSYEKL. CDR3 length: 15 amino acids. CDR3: CASSQLPGGGYGYTF. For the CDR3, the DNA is TGCGCCAGCAGCCAGTTACCAGGGGGGGGTTATGGCTACACCTTC.

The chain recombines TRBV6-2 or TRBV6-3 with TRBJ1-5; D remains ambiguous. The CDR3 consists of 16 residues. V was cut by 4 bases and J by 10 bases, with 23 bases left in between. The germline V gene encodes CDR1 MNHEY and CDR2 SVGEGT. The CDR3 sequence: CASSSPSLRLVGPQHF. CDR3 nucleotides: TGTGCCAGCAGTTCCCCCTCGCTCCGACTAGTGGGTCCCCAGCATTTT.

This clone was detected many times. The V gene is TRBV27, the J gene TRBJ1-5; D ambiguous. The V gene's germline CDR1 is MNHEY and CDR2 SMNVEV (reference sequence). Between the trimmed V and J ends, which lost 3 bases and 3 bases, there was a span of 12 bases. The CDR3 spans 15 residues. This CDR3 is CASSLIRGDNQPQHF. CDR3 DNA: TGTGCCAGCAGTTTGATCCGGGGTGACAATCAGCCCCAGCATTTT.

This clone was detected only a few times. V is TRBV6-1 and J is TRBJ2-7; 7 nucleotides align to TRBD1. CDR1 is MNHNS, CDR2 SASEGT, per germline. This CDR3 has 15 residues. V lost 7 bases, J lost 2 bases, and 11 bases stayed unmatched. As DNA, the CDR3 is TGTGCCAGCATCAGGGGGACGGGTTCAACCTACGAGCAGTACTTC. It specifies CASIRGTGSTYEQYF.

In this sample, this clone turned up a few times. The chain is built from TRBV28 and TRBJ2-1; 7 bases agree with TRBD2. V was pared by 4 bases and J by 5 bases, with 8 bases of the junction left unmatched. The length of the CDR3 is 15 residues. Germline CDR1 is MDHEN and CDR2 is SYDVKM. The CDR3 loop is CASSSPGLPNNEQFF. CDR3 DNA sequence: TGTGCCAGCAGTTCACCGGGACTACCTAACAATGAGCAGTTCTTC.

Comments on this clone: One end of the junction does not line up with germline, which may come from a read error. The CDR3 DNA sequence: TGTGCCAGCAGGGAAGACAGGGGAGGCTACACCTTC. Its translation: CASREDRGGYTF. This rearrangement joins TRBV2 to TRBJ1-2; 8 bases align to TRBD1. The CDR3 length is 12 residues. Looked up from germline, CDR1 is SNHLY and CDR2 is FYNNEI. Complete variable domain (other parts from reference TRBV2 and TRBJ1-2): EPEVTQTPSHQVTQMGQEVILRCVPISNHLYFYWYRQILGQKVEFLVSFYNNEISEKSEIFDDQFSVERPDGSNFTLKIRSTKLEDSAMYFCASREDRGGYTFGSGTRLTVV.

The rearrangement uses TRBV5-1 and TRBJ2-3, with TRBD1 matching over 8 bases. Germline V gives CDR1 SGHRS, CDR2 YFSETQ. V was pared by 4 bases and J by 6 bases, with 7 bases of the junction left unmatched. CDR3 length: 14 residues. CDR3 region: CASSLRTGLDTQYF. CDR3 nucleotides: TGCGCCAGCAGCCTTCGGACAGGGTTGGATACGCAGTATTTT.

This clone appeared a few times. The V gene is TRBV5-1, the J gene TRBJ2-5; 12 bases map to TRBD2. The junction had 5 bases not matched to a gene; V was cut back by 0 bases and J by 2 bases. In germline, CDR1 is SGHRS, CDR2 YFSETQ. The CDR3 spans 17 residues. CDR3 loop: CASSLGTSGNSQETQYF. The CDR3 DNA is TGCGCCAGCAGCTTGGGGACTAGCGGGAACTCTCAAGAGACCCAGTACTTC.

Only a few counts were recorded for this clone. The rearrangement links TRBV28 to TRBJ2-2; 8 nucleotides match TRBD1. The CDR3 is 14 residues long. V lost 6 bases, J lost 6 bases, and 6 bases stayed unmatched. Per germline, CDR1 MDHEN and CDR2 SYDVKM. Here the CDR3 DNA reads TGTGCCAGCAGCTCAGGGGGCCTTGCCGGGGAGCTGTTTTTT. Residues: CASSSGGLAGELFF.

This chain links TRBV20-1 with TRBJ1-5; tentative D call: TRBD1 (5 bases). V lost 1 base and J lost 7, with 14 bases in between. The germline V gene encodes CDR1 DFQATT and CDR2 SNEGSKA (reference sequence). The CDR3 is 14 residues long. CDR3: CSARAGPRAQPQHF. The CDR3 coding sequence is TGCAGTGCTAGAGCCGGACCCAGGGCACAGCCCCAGCATTTT.

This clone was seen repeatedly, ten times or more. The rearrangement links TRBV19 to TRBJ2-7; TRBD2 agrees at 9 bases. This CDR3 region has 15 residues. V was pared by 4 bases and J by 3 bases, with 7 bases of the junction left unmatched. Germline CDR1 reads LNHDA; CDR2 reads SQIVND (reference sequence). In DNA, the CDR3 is TGTGCCAGTAGTACCCTAGGCGGGGGGGTCTACGAGCAGTACTTC. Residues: CASSTLGGGVYEQYF. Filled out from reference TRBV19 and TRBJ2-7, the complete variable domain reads DGGITQSPKYLFRKEGQNVTLSCEQNLNHDAMYWYRQDPGQGLRLIYYSQIVNDFQKGDIAEGYSVSREKKESFPLTVTSAQKNPTAFYLCASSTLGGGVYEQYFGPGTRLTVT.

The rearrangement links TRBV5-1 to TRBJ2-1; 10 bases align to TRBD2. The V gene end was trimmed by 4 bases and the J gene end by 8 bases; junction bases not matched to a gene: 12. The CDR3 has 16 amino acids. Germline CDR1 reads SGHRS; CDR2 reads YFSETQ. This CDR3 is CASSPQGSGGADEQFF. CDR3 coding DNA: TGCGCCAGCAGCCCTCAGGGGAGCGGGGGGGCCGATGAGCAGTTCTTC. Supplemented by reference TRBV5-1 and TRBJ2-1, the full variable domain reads KAGVTQTPRYLIKTRGQQVTLSCSPISGHRSVSWYQQTPGQGLQFLFEYFSETQRNKGNFPGRFSGRQFSNSRSEMNVSTLELGDSALYLCASSPQGSGGADEQFFGPGTRLTVL.

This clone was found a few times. CDR3 coding DNA: TGCAGTGCTAGAGAAAACCCAGGGGCGAGGGGTTCCGAGCAGTACTTC. This sequence encodes CSARENPGARGSEQYF. The chain combines TRBV20-1 with TRBJ2-7; D might be TRBD1 (6 bases). Trimming took 0 bases from V and 6 from J, leaving 21 bases between them. Germline V CDR1 and CDR2: DFQATT, SNEGSKA (reference sequence). The CDR3 contains 16 residues.

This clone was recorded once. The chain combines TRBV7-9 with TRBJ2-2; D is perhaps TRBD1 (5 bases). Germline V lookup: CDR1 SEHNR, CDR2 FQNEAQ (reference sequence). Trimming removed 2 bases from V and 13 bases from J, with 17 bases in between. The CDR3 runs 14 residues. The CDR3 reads CASSLIPTQGGLFF. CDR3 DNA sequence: TGTGCCAGCAGCTTAATTCCGACGCAGGGCGGGCTGTTTTTT.

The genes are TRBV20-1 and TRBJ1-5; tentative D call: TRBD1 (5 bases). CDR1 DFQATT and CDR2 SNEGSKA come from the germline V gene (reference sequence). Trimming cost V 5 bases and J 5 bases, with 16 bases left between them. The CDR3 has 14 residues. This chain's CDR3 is CSASDGWGHQPQHF. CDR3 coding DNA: TGCAGTGCTTCGGACGGGTGGGGACATCAGCCCCAGCATTTT.

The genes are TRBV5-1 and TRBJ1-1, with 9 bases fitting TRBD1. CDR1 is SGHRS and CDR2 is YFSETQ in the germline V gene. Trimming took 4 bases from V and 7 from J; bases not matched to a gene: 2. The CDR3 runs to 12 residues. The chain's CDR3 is CASSGGQGEAFF. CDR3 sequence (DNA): TGCGCCAGCAGCGGGGGACAGGGTGAAGCTTTCTTT.

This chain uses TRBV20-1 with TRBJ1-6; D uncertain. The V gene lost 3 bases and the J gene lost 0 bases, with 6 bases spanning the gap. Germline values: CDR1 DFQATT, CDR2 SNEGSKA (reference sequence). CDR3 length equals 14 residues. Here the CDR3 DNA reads TGCAGTGCTAGGGGGAGCTCCTATAATTCACCCCTCCACTTT. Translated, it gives CSARGSSYNSPLHF.

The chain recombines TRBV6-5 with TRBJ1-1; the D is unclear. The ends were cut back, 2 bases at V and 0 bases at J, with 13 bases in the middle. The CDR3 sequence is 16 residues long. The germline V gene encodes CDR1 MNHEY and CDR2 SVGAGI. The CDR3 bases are TGTGCCAGCAGTTACGGTGAAGAGGGCCTGAACACTGAAGCTTTCTTT. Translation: CASSYGEEGLNTEAFF.

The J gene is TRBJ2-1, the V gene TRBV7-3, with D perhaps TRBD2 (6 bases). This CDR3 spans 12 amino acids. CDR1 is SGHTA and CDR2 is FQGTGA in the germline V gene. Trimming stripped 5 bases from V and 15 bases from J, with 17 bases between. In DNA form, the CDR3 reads TGTGCCAGCAGCCTATATACTAGCAAGTCGTTCTTC. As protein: CASSLYTSKSFF.

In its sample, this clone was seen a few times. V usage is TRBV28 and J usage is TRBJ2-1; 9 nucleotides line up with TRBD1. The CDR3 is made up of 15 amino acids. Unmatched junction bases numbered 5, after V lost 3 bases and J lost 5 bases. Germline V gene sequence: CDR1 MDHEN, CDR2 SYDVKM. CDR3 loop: CASSLGGQGDNEQFF. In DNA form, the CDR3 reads TGTGCCAGCAGTTTGGGGGGACAGGGCGACAATGAGCAGTTCTTC. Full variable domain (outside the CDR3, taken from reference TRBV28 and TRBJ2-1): DVKVTQSSRYLVKRTGEKVFLECVQDMDHENMFWYRQDPGLGLRLIYFSYDVKMKEKGDIPEGYSVSREKKERFSLILESASTNQTSMYLCASSLGGQGDNEQFFGPGTRLTVL.